This is a list of T cell receptor beta chains from one sample in a study of blood T cells in healthy people across ages. Via MiXCR, TCRdb re-called the 5' RACE reads, giving one row per CDR3 protein. The data show approximately 1.5 million distinct CDR3 sequences, with roughly 43% seen just once and around 4% held by the top ten. The specimen sequenced was blood. The receptors originated from a young woman in good health. Each CDR3 is given without its conserved first and last residue. The order of the fields is J gene, V gene, CDR3 length, CDR3 protein.

J gene: TRBJ2-5; V gene: TRBV20-1; CDR3 length: 12; CDR3 protein: SAIVGSGDETQY
J gene: TRBJ2-7; V gene: TRBV4-3; CDR3 length: 12; CDR3 protein: ASSQEYFSYEQY
J gene: TRBJ2-3; V gene: TRBV7-2; CDR3 length: 13; CDR3 protein: AGSPGRTSTDTQY
J gene: TRBJ2-5; V gene: TRBV6-2/TRBV6-3; CDR3 length: 15; CDR3 protein: ASSYSMVGVAEETQY
J gene: TRBJ2-5; V gene: TRBV11-2; CDR3 length: 13; CDR3 protein: ASSLRGGEYNEQY
J gene: TRBJ1-6; V gene: TRBV3-1; CDR3 length: 13; CDR3 protein: ASRTNDRDNSPLH
J gene: TRBJ1-1; V gene: TRBV4-1; CDR3 length: 15; CDR3 protein: ASSQGAVQYSLIEAF
J gene: TRBJ2-7; V gene: TRBV29-1; CDR3 length: 13; CDR3 protein: SVEDGGTAYYEQY
J gene: TRBJ2-1; V gene: TRBV9; CDR3 length: 16; CDR3 protein: ASSPSQGPLSSYNEQF
J gene: TRBJ1-1; V gene: TRBV6-2/TRBV6-3; CDR3 length: 13; CDR3 protein: ASTLQTGGWTEAF
J gene: TRBJ1-5; V gene: TRBV4-3; CDR3 length: 13; CDR3 protein: ASSQYTGDNQPQH
J gene: TRBJ2-3; V gene: TRBV12-3/TRBV12-4; CDR3 length: 13; CDR3 protein: ASTFRGGSTDTQY
J gene: TRBJ2-3; V gene: TRBV4-3; CDR3 length: 13; CDR3 protein: ASSQDMASGDTQY
J gene: TRBJ1-1; V gene: TRBV12-3/TRBV12-4; CDR3 length: 14; CDR3 protein: ASSPRQKLLNTEAF
J gene: TRBJ2-5; V gene: TRBV9; CDR3 length: 12; CDR3 protein: ASSAGGTWKTQY
J gene: TRBJ2-1; V gene: TRBV10-3; CDR3 length: 13; CDR3 protein: AISERGLTYNEQF
J gene: TRBJ2-7; V gene: TRBV7-9; CDR3 length: 13; CDR3 protein: ASSSATLTGEKEY
J gene: TRBJ2-3; V gene: TRBV28; CDR3 length: 11; CDR3 protein: ATQGWRSDTQY
J gene: TRBJ2-5; V gene: TRBV4-1; CDR3 length: 14; CDR3 protein: ASSQVAGGSQETQY
J gene: TRBJ2-2; V gene: TRBV18; CDR3 length: 15; CDR3 protein: ASSRPDRFSNTGELF
J gene: TRBJ2-5; V gene: TRBV6-2/TRBV6-3; CDR3 length: 12; CDR3 protein: ASSAPGHLFQQY
J gene: TRBJ2-1; V gene: TRBV28; CDR3 length: 17; CDR3 protein: ASSLRSGLAGASYNEQF
J gene: TRBJ2-1; V gene: TRBV12-3/TRBV12-4; CDR3 length: 10; CDR3 protein: ASTGGNNEQF